Each of the 18 T cell receptor beta chains below was sequenced from the same sample in a study of T-cell reconstitution after alpha-beta-depleted transplantation in children. Unique molecular identifiers were incorporated during preparation of the TCRbeta library. TCRdb recomputed calls from the PCR reads with MiXCR, one row per CDR3 protein. The data hold around 500,000 distinct CDR3 sequences, with around an eighth observed a single time. This specimen consisted of PBMCs from the stem cell graft donor, obtained from the stem cell graft. These receptors were taken from a human donor who donated a stem cell graft to a child with combined immunodeficiency.

In this sample, this clonotype turned up a few times. V usage is TRBV7-8 and J usage is TRBJ2-3, with 9 bases that match TRBD2. CDR1 and CDR2 from the germline V gene are SGHVS and FQNEAQ. J lost 3 bases, V lost 5 bases, and 12 bases had no gene match. This CDR3 has 17 amino acids. The CDR3 bases are TGTGCCAGCAGCCCAGCTAAGGGGCGGGAGGGGACAGATACGCAGTATTTT. Amino acids: CASSPAKGREGTDTQYF. The whole variable domain, filled in from reference TRBV7-8 and TRBJ2-3, reads GAGVSQSPRYKVAKRGQDVALRCDPISGHVSLFWYQQALGQGPEFLTYFQNEAQLDKSGLPSDRFFAERPEGSVSTLKIQRTQQEDSAVYLCASSPAKGREGTDTQYFGPGTRLTVL.

J is TRBJ1-5 and V is TRBV12-3 or TRBV12-4, with 9 positions matching TRBD1. CDR3 length: 17 residues. The junction had 11 bases not matched to a gene; V was cut back by 5 bases and J by 3 bases. CDR3 in amino acids: CASSAQTGTGSNQPQHF. The CDR3, as DNA: TGTGCCAGCAGTGCTCAAACCGGGACAGGGTCCAATCAGCCCCAGCATTTT.

This clonotype occurred many times. The V call is TRBV27, the J call TRBJ2-3; either TRBD1 or TRBD2 may supply D (5 bases each). V was cut by 3 bases and J by 0 bases, with 7 bases left in between. The germline V gene has CDR1 MNHEY and CDR2 SMNVEV (reference sequence). This CDR3 has 14 residues. The CDR3 loop reads CASSFGASTDTQYF. The CDR3 coding sequence is TGTGCCAGCAGTTTCGGGGCGAGCACAGATACGCAGTATTTT.

The chain recombines TRBV29-1 with TRBJ2-3; a weak D match, TRBD2 (6 bases). Looked up from germline, CDR1 is SQVTM and CDR2 is ANQGSEA. V lost 7 bases, J lost 5 bases, and 13 bases lay in between. The CDR3 spans 12 residues. The CDR3 region is CSEEGAGDTQYF. In nucleotides, the CDR3 is TGCAGCGAGGAGGGAGCGGGAGATACGCAGTATTTT.

This clonotype was counted a few times. The V call is TRBV25-1, the J call TRBJ1-1, with D perhaps TRBD1 (5 bases). The CDR3 sequence is 14 residues long. Germline V lookup: CDR1 MGHDK, CDR2 SYGVNS. V was clipped by 3 bases and J by 1 base, with 9 bases between them. Here the CDR3 reads CASSDWDGNTEAFF. The CDR3, as DNA: TGTGCCAGCAGTGACTGGGACGGGAACACTGAAGCTTTCTTT. Supplemented by reference TRBV25-1 and TRBJ1-1, the full variable domain reads EADIYQTPRYLVIGTGKKITLECSQTMGHDKMYWYQQDPGMELHLIHYSYGVNSTEKGDLSSESTVSRIRTEHFPLTLESARPSHTSQYLCASSDWDGNTEAFFGQGTRLTVV.

The rearrangement uses TRBV27 and TRBJ1-1; D may be TRBD1 (6 bases). This CDR3 has 17 amino acids. Trimming cost V 6 bases and J 5 bases, with 25 bases left between them. Germline loops: CDR1 MNHEY, CDR2 SMNVEV (reference sequence). The CDR3 here is CASSPDSHPLSVTEAFF. CDR3 coding DNA: TGTGCCAGCAGCCCGGACAGCCACCCGCTTTCGGTTACTGAAGCTTTCTTT.

This chain uses TRBV11-2 with TRBJ2-3; 8 bases are shared with TRBD2. This CDR3 spans 17 amino acids. The V segment lost 5 bases and the J segment 2 bases; nucleotides outside the gene matches: 12. Germline assignment: CDR1 SGHAT and CDR2 FQNNGV. The CDR3 sequence is CASSPGRTSLITDTQYF. The CDR3 nucleotides are TGTGCCAGCAGCCCAGGAAGGACTAGCTTAATCACAGATACGCAGTATTTT.

This clonotype was detected a few times. The chain employs TRBV20-1 and TRBJ1-5; D is perhaps TRBD1 (5 bases). CDR3 length equals 16 residues. Germline values: CDR1 DFQATT, CDR2 SNEGSKA (reference sequence). Deletions cut 6 bases from V and 2 bases from J, with 20 bases between. CDR3 DNA sequence: TGCAGTGCCATGTGGAGGACCAGGGTCGGCAATCAGCCCCAGCATTTT. As protein: CSAMWRTRVGNQPQHF.

This clonotype was seen a few times. The chain joins TRBV7-8 to TRBJ2-1, with TRBD2 matching 8 bases. The CDR3 is made up of 15 amino acids. Trimming removed 5 bases from V and 3 bases from J; junction bases left unmatched: 6. Germline assignment: CDR1 SGHVS and CDR2 FQNEAQ. CDR3: CASSPSGSLYNEQFF. DNA of the CDR3: TGTGCCAGCAGCCCGAGCGGGAGTCTCTACAATGAGCAGTTCTTC.

This clonotype came up a few times. This chain uses TRBV7-3 with TRBJ2-3, with D possibly matching TRBD1 (5 bases). Germline V lookup: CDR1 SGHTA, CDR2 FQGTGA. The CDR3 contains 14 residues. Trimming removed 1 base from V and 3 bases from J, with 8 bases in between. In DNA form, the CDR3 reads TGTGCCAGCAGCTTAAATCGACAGACAGATACGCAGTATTTT. Translating gives CASSLNRQTDTQYF.

Many counts were recorded for this clonotype. This chain uses TRBV3-1 with TRBJ2-7; D uncertain. V gave up 1 base and J gave up 2 bases, with 12 bases separating them. This CDR3 is built from 15 residues. CDR1 and CDR2 from the germline V gene are LGHDT and YNNKEL (reference sequence). CDR3 loop: CASSQGPGLPYEQYF. DNA for the CDR3: TGTGCCAGCAGCCAAGGTCCCGGTTTGCCCTACGAGCAGTACTTC.

The chain recombines TRBV29-1 with TRBJ2-1, with TRBD2 identical over 8 bases. CDR3 length: 19 residues. Germline CDR1 is SQVTM and CDR2 is ANQGSEA. The V gene end was trimmed by 0 bases and the J gene end by 0 bases; junction bases not matched to a gene: 13. CDR3 nucleotides: TGCAGCGTTGAAGATTATGGTGCACTAGCGGAATTCTCCTACAATGAGCAGTTCTTC. It translates to CSVEDYGALAEFSYNEQFF.

This clonotype showed up just a few times. The chain couples TRBV4-2 to TRBJ2-3; possible D gene TRBD1, 6 bases. CDR3 length: 13 amino acids. The germline V and J ends were trimmed by 5 bases and 4 bases, with 10 bases remaining between them. Germline CDR1 and CDR2: LGHNA and YNFKEQ. The CDR3 region is CASSNPGADTQYF. CDR3 coding DNA: TGTGCCAGCAGCAACCCAGGGGCAGATACGCAGTATTTT.

This clonotype was counted ten times or more. The CDR3 sequence is CASSSLAGGLDEQFF. In DNA form, the CDR3 reads TGTGCCAGCAGCTCGCTAGCGGGGGGGCTCGATGAGCAGTTCTTC. The chain links TRBV7-8 to TRBJ2-1, with 12 bases fitting TRBD2. The CDR3 runs to 15 residues. J gave up 8 bases and V 4 bases, and 6 bases lay outside the gene matches. Germline CDR1 SGHVS, CDR2 FQNEAQ.

This clonotype showed up many times. The chain recombines TRBV29-1 with TRBJ2-1, with D possibly matching TRBD1 (5 bases). From germline, CDR1 is SQVTM and CDR2 ANQGSEA. Deletions cut 1 base from V and 0 bases from J, with 7 bases between. There are 14 residues in the CDR3. CDR3 in amino acids: CSVEGTGSYNEQFF. As DNA, the CDR3 is TGCAGCGTTGAAGGTACAGGCTCCTACAATGAGCAGTTCTTC.

The chain has TRBV18 and TRBJ2-3, with D uncertain. Germline CDR1 is KGHSH and CDR2 is LQKENI. The CDR3 consists of 14 residues. V was clipped by 6 bases and J by 6 bases, with 16 bases between them. CDR3 protein: CASSTGSNPDTQYF. CDR3 DNA: TGTGCCAGCTCGACCGGGTCTAACCCTGATACGCAGTATTTT. The full variable domain, completed using reference TRBV18 and TRBJ2-3, is NAGVMQNPRHLVRRRGQEARLRCSPMKGHSHVYWYRQLPEEGLKFMVYLQKENIIDESGMPKERFSAEFPKEGPSILRIQQVVRGDSAAYFCASSTGSNPDTQYFGPGTRLTVL.

This clonotype was counted at least ten times. The rearrangement joins TRBV2 to TRBJ2-3; D remains ambiguous. The CDR3 has 13 residues. The germline V gene encodes CDR1 SNHLY and CDR2 FYNNEI. Deletions cut 7 bases from V and 0 bases from J, with 8 bases between. The CDR3 loop is CASTGGSTDTQYF. CDR3 nucleotide sequence: TGTGCCAGCACAGGCGGCAGCACAGATACGCAGTATTTT. Full variable domain (rest looked up from reference TRBV2 and TRBJ2-3): EPEVTQTPSHQVTQMGQEVILRCVPISNHLYFYWYRQILGQKVEFLVSFYNNEISEKSEIFDDQFSVERPDGSNFTLKIRSTKLEDSAMYFCASTGGSTDTQYFGPGTRLTVL.

As concerns this clonotype: This clone may be a read error of a much larger clone one base away. The chain recombines TRBV12-3 or TRBV12-4 with TRBJ1-1; 7 bases match TRBD1. The J segment lost 1 base and the V segment lost 3 bases, leaving 2 bases of the junction unmatched. The CDR3 sequence is 14 residues long. CDR3 DNA: TGTGCCAGCAGTTTCGACAGGGAGAACACTGAAGCTTTCTTT. This encodes CASSFDRENTEAFF.